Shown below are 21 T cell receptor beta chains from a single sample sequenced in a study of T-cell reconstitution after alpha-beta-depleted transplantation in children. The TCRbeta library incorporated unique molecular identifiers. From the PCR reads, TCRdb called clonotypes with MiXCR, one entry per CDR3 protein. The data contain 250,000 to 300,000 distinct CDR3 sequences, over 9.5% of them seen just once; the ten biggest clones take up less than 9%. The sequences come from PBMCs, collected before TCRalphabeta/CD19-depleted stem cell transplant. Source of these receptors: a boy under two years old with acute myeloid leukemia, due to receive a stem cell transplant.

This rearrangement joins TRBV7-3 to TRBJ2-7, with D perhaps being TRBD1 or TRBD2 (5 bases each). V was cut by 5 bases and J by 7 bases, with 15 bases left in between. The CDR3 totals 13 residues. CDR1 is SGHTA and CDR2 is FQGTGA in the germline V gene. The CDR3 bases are TGTGCCAGCAGCCCGGGGCCTGAGGGGGAGCAGTACTTC. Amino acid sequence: CASSPGPEGEQYF.

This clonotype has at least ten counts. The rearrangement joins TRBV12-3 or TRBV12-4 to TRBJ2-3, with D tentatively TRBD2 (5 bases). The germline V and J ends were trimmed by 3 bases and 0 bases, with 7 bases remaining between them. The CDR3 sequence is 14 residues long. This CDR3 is CASSFGGSTDTQYF. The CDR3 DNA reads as TGTGCCAGCAGTTTTGGCGGGAGCACAGATACGCAGTATTTT.

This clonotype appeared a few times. CDR3 amino acids: CASSSVAGPRGNEQFF. The DNA for the CDR3 is TGTGCCAGCAGTTCGGTAGCGGGACCGAGGGGAAATGAGCAGTTCTTC. The chain couples TRBV12-3 or TRBV12-4 to TRBJ2-1; the match to TRBD2 covers 8 bases. The CDR3 consists of 16 residues. V dropped 4 bases and J dropped 7; count of bases not matched to a gene: 12.

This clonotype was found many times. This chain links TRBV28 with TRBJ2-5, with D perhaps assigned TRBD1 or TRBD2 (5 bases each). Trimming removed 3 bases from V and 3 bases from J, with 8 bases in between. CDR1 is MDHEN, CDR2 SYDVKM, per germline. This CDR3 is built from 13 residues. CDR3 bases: TGTGCCAGCAGTTTGAGGGGCGAAGAGACCCAGTACTTC. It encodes CASSLRGEETQYF.

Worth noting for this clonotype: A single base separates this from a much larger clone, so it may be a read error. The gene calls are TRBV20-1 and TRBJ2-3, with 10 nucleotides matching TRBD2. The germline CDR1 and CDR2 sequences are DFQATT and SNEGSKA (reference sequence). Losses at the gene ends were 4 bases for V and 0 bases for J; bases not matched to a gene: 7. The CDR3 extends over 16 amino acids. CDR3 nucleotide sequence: TGCAGTGCTACAAAACCGGGACTAGCGAGCACAGATACGCAGTATTTT. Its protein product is CSATKPGLASTDTQYF.

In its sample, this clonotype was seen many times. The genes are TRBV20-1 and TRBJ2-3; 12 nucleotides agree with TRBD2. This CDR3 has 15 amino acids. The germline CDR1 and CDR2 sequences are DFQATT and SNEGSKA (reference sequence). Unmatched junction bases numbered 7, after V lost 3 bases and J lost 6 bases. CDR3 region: CSASGLAGGPDTQYF. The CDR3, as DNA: TGCAGTGCTAGCGGTCTAGCGGGGGGGCCGGATACGCAGTATTTT.

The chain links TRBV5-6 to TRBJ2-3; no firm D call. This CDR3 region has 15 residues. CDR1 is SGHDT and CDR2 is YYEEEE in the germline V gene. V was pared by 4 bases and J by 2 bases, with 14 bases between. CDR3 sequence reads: CASSRIRIDTDTQYF. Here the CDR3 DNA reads TGTGCCAGCAGCCGGATACGGATAGACACAGATACGCAGTATTTT. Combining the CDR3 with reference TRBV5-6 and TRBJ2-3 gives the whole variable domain DAGVTQSPTHLIKTRGQQVTLRCSPKSGHDTVSWYQQALGQGPQFIFQYYEEEERQRGNFPDRFSGHQFPNYSSELNVNALLLGDSALYLCASSRIRIDTDTQYFGPGTRLTVL.

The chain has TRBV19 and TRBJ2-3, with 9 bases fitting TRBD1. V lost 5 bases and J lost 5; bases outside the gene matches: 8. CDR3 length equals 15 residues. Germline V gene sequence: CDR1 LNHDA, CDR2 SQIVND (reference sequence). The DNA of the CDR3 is TGTGCCAGTAGTCCGGGACAGGGAATGAGAGATACGCAGTATTTT. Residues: CASSPGQGMRDTQYF.

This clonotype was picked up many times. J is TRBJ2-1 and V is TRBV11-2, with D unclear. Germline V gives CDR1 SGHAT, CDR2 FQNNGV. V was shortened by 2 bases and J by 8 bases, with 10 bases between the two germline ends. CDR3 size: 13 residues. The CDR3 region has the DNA TGTGCCAGCAGCTTATTTTCTGGGGATGAGCAGTTCTTC. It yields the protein CASSLFSGDEQFF.

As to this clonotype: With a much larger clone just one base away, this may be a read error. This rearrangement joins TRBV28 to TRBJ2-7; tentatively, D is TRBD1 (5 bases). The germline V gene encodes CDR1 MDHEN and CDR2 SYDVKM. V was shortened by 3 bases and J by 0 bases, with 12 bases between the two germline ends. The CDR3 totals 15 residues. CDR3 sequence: CASSFDSFLSYEQYV. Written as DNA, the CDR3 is TGTGCCAGCAGTTTTGACAGTTTCCTCTCCTACGAGCAGTACGTC.

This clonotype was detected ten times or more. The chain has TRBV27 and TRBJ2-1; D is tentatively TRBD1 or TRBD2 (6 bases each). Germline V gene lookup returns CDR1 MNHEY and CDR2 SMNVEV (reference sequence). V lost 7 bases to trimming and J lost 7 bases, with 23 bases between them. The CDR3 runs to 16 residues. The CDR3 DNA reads TGTGCCAGCAAATGGGGGCGGGACTCTTATTCGAATGAGCAGTTCTTC. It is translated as CASKWGRDSYSNEQFF.

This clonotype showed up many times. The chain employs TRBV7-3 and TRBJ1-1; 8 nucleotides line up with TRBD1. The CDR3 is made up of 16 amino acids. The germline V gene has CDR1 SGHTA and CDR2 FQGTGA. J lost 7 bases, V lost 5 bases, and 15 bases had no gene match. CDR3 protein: CASSPGTGPQVGEAFF. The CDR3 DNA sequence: TGTGCCAGCAGCCCCGGGACAGGCCCCCAGGTGGGTGAAGCTTTCTTT.

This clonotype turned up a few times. CDR3 bases: TGTGCCAGCAGCCGGATTTCGCAGAGGGGTCCGGGAGAGACCCAGTACTTC. The encoded protein is CASSRISQRGPGETQYF. This chain uses TRBV4-2 with TRBJ2-5; D assignment may be TRBD1 or TRBD2 (5 bases each). The CDR3 spans 17 residues. Trimming removed 4 bases from V and 4 bases from J, with 22 bases in between. Germline assignment: CDR1 LGHNA and CDR2 YNFKEQ.

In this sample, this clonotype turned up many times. The CDR3 bases are TGTGCCAGCAGCCTTGACCGGATGGCGTACGAGCAGTACTTC. This codes for CASSLDRMAYEQYF. The chain combines TRBV7-2 with TRBJ2-7, with D unresolved. Looked up from germline, CDR1 is SGHTA and CDR2 is FQGNSA. The CDR3 spans 14 residues. V was pared by 5 bases and J by 4 bases, with 15 bases between.

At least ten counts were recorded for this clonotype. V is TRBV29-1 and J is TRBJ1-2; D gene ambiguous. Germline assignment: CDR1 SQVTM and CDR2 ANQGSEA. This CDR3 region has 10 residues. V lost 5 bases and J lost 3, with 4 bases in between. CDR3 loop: CSVPDYGYTF. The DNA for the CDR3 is TGCAGCGTTCCGGACTATGGCTACACCTTC.

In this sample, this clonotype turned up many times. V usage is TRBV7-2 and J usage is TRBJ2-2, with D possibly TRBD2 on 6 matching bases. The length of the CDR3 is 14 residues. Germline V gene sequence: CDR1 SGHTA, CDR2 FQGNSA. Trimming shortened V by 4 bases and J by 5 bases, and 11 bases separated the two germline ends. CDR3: CASSSGTFTGELFF. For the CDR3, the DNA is TGTGCCAGCAGCTCCGGGACTTTTACCGGGGAGCTGTTTTTT.

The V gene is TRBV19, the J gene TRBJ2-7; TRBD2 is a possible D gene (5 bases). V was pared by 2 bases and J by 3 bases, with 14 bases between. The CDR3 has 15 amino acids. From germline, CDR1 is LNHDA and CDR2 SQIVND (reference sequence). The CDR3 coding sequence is TGTGCCAGTAGTATAAGCCGGGCAGGAGGCTACGAGCAGTACTTC. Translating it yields CASSISRAGGYEQYF.

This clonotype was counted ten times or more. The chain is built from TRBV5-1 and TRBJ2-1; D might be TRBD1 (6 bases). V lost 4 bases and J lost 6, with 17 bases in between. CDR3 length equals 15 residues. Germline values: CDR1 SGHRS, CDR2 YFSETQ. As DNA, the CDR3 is TGCGCCAGCAGCCCCCGTGGGGCAGGGGTCAATGAGCAGTTCTTC. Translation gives CASSPRGAGVNEQFF.

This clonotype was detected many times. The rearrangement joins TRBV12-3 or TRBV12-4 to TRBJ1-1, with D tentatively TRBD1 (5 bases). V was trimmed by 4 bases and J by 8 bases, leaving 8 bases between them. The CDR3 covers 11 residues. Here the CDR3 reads CASSYGGEAFF. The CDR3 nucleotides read TGTGCCAGCAGTTACGGGGGAGAAGCTTTCTTT.

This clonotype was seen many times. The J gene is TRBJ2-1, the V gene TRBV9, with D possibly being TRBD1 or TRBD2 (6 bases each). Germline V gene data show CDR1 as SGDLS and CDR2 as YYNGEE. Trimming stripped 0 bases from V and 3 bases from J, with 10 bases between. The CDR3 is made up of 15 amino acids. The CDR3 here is CASSVVGGLYNEQFF. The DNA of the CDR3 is TGTGCCAGCAGCGTAGTCGGGGGCCTCTACAATGAGCAGTTCTTC.

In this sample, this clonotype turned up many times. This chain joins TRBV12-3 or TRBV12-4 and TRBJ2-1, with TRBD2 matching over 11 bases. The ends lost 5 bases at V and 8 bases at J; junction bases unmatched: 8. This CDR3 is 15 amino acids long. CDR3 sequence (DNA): TGTGCCAGCAGTCCACTAGCGGGAGTGAGTCATGAGCAGTTCTTC. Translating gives CASSPLAGVSHEQFF.